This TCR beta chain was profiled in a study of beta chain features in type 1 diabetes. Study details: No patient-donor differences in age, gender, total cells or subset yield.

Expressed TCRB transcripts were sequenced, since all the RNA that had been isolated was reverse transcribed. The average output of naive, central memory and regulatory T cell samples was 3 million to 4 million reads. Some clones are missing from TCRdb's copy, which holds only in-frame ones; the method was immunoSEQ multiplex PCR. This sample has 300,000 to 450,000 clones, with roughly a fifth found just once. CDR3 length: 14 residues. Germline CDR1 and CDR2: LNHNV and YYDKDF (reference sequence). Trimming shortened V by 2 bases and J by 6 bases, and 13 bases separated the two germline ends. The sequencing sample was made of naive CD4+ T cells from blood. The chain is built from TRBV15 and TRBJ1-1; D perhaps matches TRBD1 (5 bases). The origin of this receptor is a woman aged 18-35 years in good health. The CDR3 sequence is CATSRNRQTPEAFF. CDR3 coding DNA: TGTGCCACCAGCAGAAACAGACAGACCCCTGAAGCTTTCTTT.